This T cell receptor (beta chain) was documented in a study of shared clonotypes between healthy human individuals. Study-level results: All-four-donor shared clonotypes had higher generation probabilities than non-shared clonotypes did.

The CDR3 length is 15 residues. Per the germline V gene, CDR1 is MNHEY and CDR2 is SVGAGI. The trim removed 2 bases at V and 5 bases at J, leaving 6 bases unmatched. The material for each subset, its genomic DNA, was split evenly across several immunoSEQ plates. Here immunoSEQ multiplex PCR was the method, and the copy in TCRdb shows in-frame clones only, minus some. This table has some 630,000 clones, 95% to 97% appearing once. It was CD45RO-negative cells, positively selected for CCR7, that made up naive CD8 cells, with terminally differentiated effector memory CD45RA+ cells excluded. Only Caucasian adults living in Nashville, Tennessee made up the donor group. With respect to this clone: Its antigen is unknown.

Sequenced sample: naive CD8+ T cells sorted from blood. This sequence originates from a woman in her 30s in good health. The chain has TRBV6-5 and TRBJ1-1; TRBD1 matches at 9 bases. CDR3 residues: CASSYQGQGWTEAFF. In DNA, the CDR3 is TGTGCCAGCAGTTACCAGGGACAGGGCTGGACTGAAGCTTTCTTT.